This TCR beta chain was captured in a study of Graves' ophthalmopathy and Graves' hyperthyroidism. Background on the study: No treatment had been given when peripheral blood was collected at initial diagnosis.

Germline CDR1 is MNHNS and CDR2 is SASEGT. The V gene end was trimmed by 2 bases and the J gene end by 0 bases; junction bases not matched to a gene: 4. The CDR3 has 15 amino acids. This clonotype has ten or more counts. The authors amplified TCR beta CDR3 regions from RNA transcripts. First-round RT-PCR employed HTBI primers, with a second-round multiplex PCR after it. TCRdb itself ran the multiplex PCR reads through MiXCR, one entry per CDR3 protein. The sample carries some 370,000 distinct CDR3 sequences, approximately 17% recorded once. This chain connects TRBV6-1 to TRBJ2-7; TRBD2 agrees at 7 bases. The sequence derives from an adult woman with stable Graves' hyperthyroidism. The sample comprised peripheral blood. The chain's CDR3 is CASSELAGHSYEQYF. In nucleotides, the CDR3 is TGTGCCAGCAGTGAATTAGCGGGCCACTCCTACGAGCAGTACTTC.